A single sample gave rise to the 28 T cell receptor beta chains below, sequenced in a study of cytomegalovirus exposure and HLA in healthy donors. Only in-frame clones appear in the TCRdb table, and some are missing; sequencing was by immunoSEQ multiplex PCR. Of 180,000 or so clones in the sample, approximately 82% were seen once. The specimen was PBMCs. These receptors all stem from a woman in her thirties in good health and CMV-seropositive.

The chain joins TRBV2 to TRBJ2-2, with 10 positions matching TRBD1. J gave up 6 bases and V 8 bases, and 9 bases lay outside the gene matches. The CDR3 runs to 15 residues. Germline V gene sequence: CDR1 SNHLY, CDR2 FYNNEI. The CDR3, as DNA: TGTGCCAGCCGTAGGGACAGGGGTACTGCCGGGGAGCTGTTTTTT. This gives the protein CASRRDRGTAGELFF.

This rearrangement joins TRBV28 to TRBJ1-4, with D maybe TRBD1 (5 bases). V lost 10 bases, J lost 5 bases, and 14 bases lay in between. Germline V lookup: CDR1 MDHEN, CDR2 SYDVKM. The CDR3 loop spans 13 amino acids. For the CDR3, the DNA is TGTGCCACTCACCGGGGACTAAATGAAAAACTGTTTTTT. This codes for CATHRGLNEKLFF.

The chain joins TRBV28 to TRBJ1-1; no reliable D call. The CDR3 is 13 residues long. Trimming shortened V by 2 bases and J by 11 bases, and 15 bases separated the two germline ends. Germline V CDR1 and CDR2: MDHEN, SYDVKM. The CDR3 region is CASSLEDLGSAFF. The CDR3 DNA is TGTGCCAGCAGTTTAGAGGATCTTGGTTCGGCTTTCTTT.

The chain combines TRBV5-1 with TRBJ2-7; 8 bases fit TRBD1. V lost 0 bases to trimming and J lost 1 base; unmatched junction nucleotides: 9. This CDR3 comprises 17 residues. Looked up from germline, CDR1 is SGHRS and CDR2 is YFSETQ. The CDR3 DNA reads TGCGCCAGCAGCTTGGGGTCTCCGGGACAGGTGTCCTACGAGCAGTACTTC. Translated, it gives CASSLGSPGQVSYEQYF.

By its share, this clone is medium-sized. V gene TRBV29-1 combines with J gene TRBJ2-1; 8 bases agree with TRBD1. The ends lost 2 bases at V and 8 bases at J; junction bases unmatched: 11. The length of the CDR3 is 15 residues. Germline V lookup: CDR1 SQVTM, CDR2 ANQGSEA. The CDR3 sequence is CSVELPGQVFDEQFF. CDR3 DNA: TGCAGCGTTGAATTGCCGGGACAGGTGTTCGATGAGCAGTTCTTC.

This chain connects TRBV5-6 to TRBJ1-1; tentatively, D is TRBD1 (6 bases). Trimming removed 3 bases from V and 2 bases from J, with 17 bases in between. Germline values: CDR1 SGHDT, CDR2 YYEEEE. The CDR3 is 16 amino acids. The CDR3 reads CASSSIRRQDNTEAFF. The CDR3 region has the DNA TGTGCCAGCAGCTCGATAAGAAGACAGGATAACACTGAAGCTTTCTTT.

V is TRBV28 and J is TRBJ2-1; 7 nucleotides align to TRBD1. V gave up 3 bases and J gave up 0 bases; unmatched junction bases: 2. CDR3 length: 15 residues. Germline lookup yields CDR1 MDHEN and CDR2 SYDVKM. DNA for the CDR3: TGTGCCAGCAGTTTGACAGGGAGCTCCTACAATGAGCAGTTCTTC. It translates to CASSLTGSSYNEQFF.

This clone appeared once. The chain combines TRBV6-5 with TRBJ1-2; 8 bases fit TRBD1. The CDR3 is 14 residues long. Germline V lookup: CDR1 MNHEY, CDR2 SVGAGI. Germline trimming cut 4 bases from V and 8 bases from J; bases unmatched to any gene: 9. CDR3 region: CASSSMTGVQGYTF. CDR3 coding DNA: TGTGCCAGCAGTTCGATGACAGGGGTACAGGGCTACACCTTC.

This chain uses TRBV4-2 with TRBJ2-3, with 9 bases identical to TRBD2. Germline V gene sequence: CDR1 LGHNA, CDR2 YNFKEQ. V dropped 5 bases and J dropped 4; count of bases not matched to a gene: 13. The CDR3 contains 17 residues. CDR3 amino acids: CASSGRGGRALADTQYF. The CDR3 nucleotides read TGTGCCAGCAGCGGACGGGGCGGGAGGGCCTTGGCAGATACGCAGTATTTT.

The chain carries TRBV5-6 and TRBJ1-5; 8 nucleotides line up with TRBD1. The CDR3 has 14 residues. CDR1 SGHDT and CDR2 YYEEEE come from the germline V gene. The V gene end was trimmed by 4 bases and the J gene end by 5 bases; junction bases not matched to a gene: 5. CDR3 in amino acids: CASSRGQVYQPQHF. CDR3 sequence (DNA): TGTGCCAGCAGCCGGGGACAGGTTTATCAGCCCCAGCATTTT.

The J gene is TRBJ1-5, the V gene TRBV6-5; a weak D match, TRBD1 (5 bases). Germline CDR1 MNHEY, CDR2 SVGAGI. The CDR3 sequence is 14 residues long. Trimming took 4 bases from V and 2 from J, leaving 9 bases between them. The CDR3 region is CASSLGQGNQPQHF. For the CDR3, the DNA is TGTGCCAGCAGTTTAGGACAAGGCAATCAGCCCCAGCATTTT.

The V and J genes are TRBV19 and TRBJ2-2, with 7 bases identical to TRBD1. Germline assignment: CDR1 LNHDA and CDR2 SQIVND (reference sequence). The CDR3 spans 14 residues. After removal of 3 bases from V and 6 bases from J, the junction contained 4 bases not matched to a gene. The CDR3 sequence: CASSITGVSGELFF. CDR3 nucleotides: TGTGCCAGTAGTATCACAGGGGTGTCCGGGGAGCTGTTTTTT.

The genes are TRBV18 and TRBJ2-7; 11 positions agree with TRBD2. Germline trimming cut 7 bases from V and 13 bases from J; bases unmatched to any gene: 15. The CDR3 is 14 amino acids. Germline CDR1 and CDR2: KGHSH and LQKENI. CDR3 in amino acids: CASFQAGLAELIYF. CDR3 nucleotide sequence: TGTGCCAGCTTCCAAGCGGGACTAGCGGAGCTCATATACTTC.

The DNA for the CDR3 is TGTGCCTGGAGTGGGAGGCAGGGGGTCACCTACAATGAGCAGTTCTTC. This gives the protein CAWSGRQGVTYNEQFF. The chain couples TRBV30 to TRBJ2-1; 7 bases match TRBD1. Germline V gives CDR1 GTSNPN, CDR2 SVGIG (reference sequence). V dropped 1 base and J dropped 2; count of bases not matched to a gene: 8. CDR3 length: 16 residues.

CDR3 bases: TGCAGCGTTGGAGGACGTTCACGGGGGCGGGGGAGCACTGAAGCTTTCTTT. It encodes CSVGGRSRGRGSTEAFF. J is TRBJ1-1 and V is TRBV29-1; D possibly corresponds to TRBD1 (6 bases). The germline gives CDR1 SQVTM, CDR2 ANQGSEA. The CDR3 contains 17 residues. V shed 4 bases and J shed 4 bases, with 25 bases lying between them.

Regarding this clone: One junction end does not reproduce the germline sequence, and a read error may be involved. This chain uses TRBV7-7 with TRBJ2-7; D may be TRBD1 (6 bases). The V gene's germline CDR1 is SSHAT and CDR2 FNYEAQ (reference sequence). This CDR3 comprises 14 residues. CDR3: CASSSTGTNSEQYF. The CDR3 nucleotides are TGTGCTAGCAGCTCGACCGGGACAAACTCCGAGCAGTACTTC.

V usage is TRBV29-1 and J usage is TRBJ2-1; the D gene is possibly TRBD1 (5 bases). Looked up from germline, CDR1 is SQVTM and CDR2 is ANQGSEA. V shed 1 base and J shed 5 bases, with 9 bases lying between them. This CDR3 has 13 amino acids. CDR3 DNA sequence: TGCAGCGTTGAAGGGGGCGACGACAATGAGCAGTTCTTC. This encodes CSVEGGDDNEQFF.

The J gene is TRBJ1-1, the V gene TRBV2; 7 bases fit TRBD1. V trimming: 8 bases; J trimming: 1 base; junction bases outside the gene matches: 4. This CDR3 has 13 residues. CDR1 and CDR2 (germline): SNHLY, FYNNEI. In DNA, the CDR3 is TGTGCCAGCTTATGGACAGGGAACACTGAAGCTTTCTTT. Its translation is CASLWTGNTEAFF.

There are a few counts of this clone. CDR3 protein: CAISEGNSGITDTQYF. CDR3 DNA sequence: TGTGCCATCAGTGAAGGAAATAGCGGAATCACAGATACGCAGTATTTT. This rearrangement joins TRBV10-3 to TRBJ2-3, with a weak D call TRBD2 (6 bases). The CDR3 sequence is 16 residues long. The ends were cut back, 3 bases at V and 2 bases at J, with 15 bases in the middle. Germline V gene lookup returns CDR1 ENHRY and CDR2 SYGVKD.

V is TRBV4-2 and J is TRBJ2-5, with 11 positions matching TRBD2. Losses at the gene ends were 0 bases for V and 5 bases for J; bases not matched to a gene: 5. The CDR3 totals 16 residues. Germline-derived CDR1 and CDR2 are LGHNA and YNFKEQ. CDR3 nucleotide sequence: TGTGCCAGCAGCCAAGACCGAACTAGCGGGAGTGAGACCCAGTACTTC. It yields the protein CASSQDRTSGSETQYF.

J is TRBJ2-2 and V is TRBV30; 7 positions agree with TRBD2. The V gene end was trimmed by 5 bases and the J gene end by 1 base; junction bases not matched to a gene: 1. Germline loops: CDR1 GTSNPN, CDR2 SVGIG (reference sequence). CDR3 length: 13 amino acids. The CDR3 DNA reads TGTGCCTGGCAGCGGGAGAACACCGGGGAGCTGTTTTTT. Residues: CAWQRENTGELFF. Supplemented by reference TRBV30 and TRBJ2-2, the full variable domain reads SQTIHQWPATLVQPVGSPLSLECTVEGTSNPNLYWYRQAAGRGLQLLFYSVGIGQISSEVPQNLSASRPQDRQFILSSKKLLLSDSGFYLCAWQRENTGELFFGEGSRLTVL.

The V gene is TRBV30, the J gene TRBJ2-7; D might be TRBD2 (6 bases). Per germline, CDR1 GTSNPN and CDR2 SVGIG (reference sequence). V gave up 3 bases and J gave up 5 bases, with 8 bases separating them. The CDR3 contains 11 residues. CDR3 DNA: TGTGCCTGGAGCGGAGGGAACGAGCAGTACTTC. This sequence encodes CAWSGGNEQYF.

The J gene is TRBJ1-1, the V gene TRBV19; 7 nucleotides match TRBD1. The CDR3 sequence is 14 residues long. V shed 5 bases and J 4 bases; nucleotides not matched to a gene: 7. CDR1 is LNHDA, CDR2 SQIVND, per germline (reference sequence). The CDR3 reads CASSPWNRGTEAFF. CDR3 DNA sequence: TGTGCCAGTAGTCCCTGGAACAGGGGCACTGAAGCTTTCTTT.

Comment on this clone: A far larger clone lies a single base away; this is likely a read error. The same CDR3 also results from other DNA sequences found in this sample. The chain is built from TRBV9 and TRBJ2-7; D unresolved. The CDR3 length is 13 residues. The V gene lost 4 bases and the J gene lost 4 bases, with 12 bases spanning the gap. Germline V gene lookup returns CDR1 SGDLS and CDR2 YYNGEE. The CDR3 spells CASSQDSGYEQYF. The CDR3 coding sequence is TGTGCCAGCAGCCAAGACTCCGGGTACGAGCAGTACTTC.

The chain has TRBV9 and TRBJ1-1; no clear D gene. Trimming shortened V by 4 bases and J by 7 bases, and 17 bases separated the two germline ends. CDR3 length: 14 residues. CDR1 is SGDLS, CDR2 YYNGEE, per germline. The CDR3 region is CASSPPNGRNEAFF. The CDR3 region has the DNA TGTGCCAGCAGCCCCCCGAACGGGAGGAATGAAGCTTTCTTT.

V is TRBV19 and J is TRBJ2-7, with 8 bases identical to TRBD1. Looked up from germline, CDR1 is LNHDA and CDR2 is SQIVND (reference sequence). This CDR3 is built from 14 residues. J gave up 2 bases and V 8 bases, and 8 bases lay outside the gene matches. CDR3 residues: CASAGQVGTYEQYF. DNA of the CDR3: TGTGCCAGTGCGGGACAGGTAGGGACCTACGAGCAGTACTTC.

This chain connects TRBV28 to TRBJ2-7; D is undetermined. Trimming took 4 bases from V and 0 from J, leaving 13 bases between them. The CDR3 spans 15 residues. Germline values: CDR1 MDHEN, CDR2 SYDVKM. CDR3 sequence reads: CASSSRSVISYEQYF. CDR3 nucleotides: TGTGCCAGCAGTTCACGATCGGTTATCTCCTACGAGCAGTACTTC.

This chain links TRBV19 with TRBJ2-7, with D perhaps matching TRBD1 (5 bases). The ends were cut back, 0 bases at V and 5 bases at J, with 8 bases in the middle. Germline CDR1 reads LNHDA; CDR2 reads SQIVND (reference sequence). The CDR3 has 13 amino acids. In DNA form, the CDR3 reads TGTGCCAGTAGTATAGACAGGACAAACGAGCAGTACTTC. This codes for CASSIDRTNEQYF.